One and the same sample provided the 26 T cell receptor beta chains below, sequenced in a study of T cell repertoires in aging, cancer and after chemotherapy. A mixed TRB-A/B primer pool amplified rearranged TRB by multiplex touch-down PCR. MiXCR, applied by TCRdb to the multiplex PCR reads, yields one record per CDR3 protein. The table lists about 4,200 distinct CDR3 sequences, under 35% of them singletons. The template was genomic DNA from peripheral blood, not RNA. Sequencing was performed on blood. The receptors were sampled from a human donor with a blood cancer.

In its sample, this clonotype is medium-sized (0.01 to 0.1%). The rearrangement links TRBV29-1 to TRBJ2-1; D unresolved. The germline V gene encodes CDR1 SQVTM and CDR2 ANQGSEA. The CDR3 totals 11 residues. The ends were cut back, 4 bases at V and 5 bases at J, with 6 bases in the middle. In DNA form, the CDR3 reads TGCAGCGTTGGGGGAAACAATGAGCAGTTCTTC. It is translated as CSVGGNNEQFF.

The chain joins TRBV10-1 to TRBJ2-2; 8 nucleotides agree with TRBD2. The junction had 4 bases not matched to a gene; V was cut back by 4 bases and J by 6 bases. In germline, CDR1 is WNHNN, CDR2 SYGVQD (reference sequence). The CDR3 length is 14 residues. CDR3 sequence (DNA): TGCGCCAGCAGTGGAGCAGCGGGAGCCGGGGAGCTGTTTTTT. This sequence encodes CASSGAAGAGELFF.

This clonotype has a handful of counts. The rearrangement uses TRBV7-9 and TRBJ2-7; D assignment may be TRBD1 or TRBD2 (8 bases each). CDR3 length: 18 amino acids. Germline V lookup: CDR1 SEHNR, CDR2 FQNEAQ (reference sequence). The V end was cut by 0 bases, the J end by 2 bases, with 20 bases between. The CDR3 loop is CASSLAGQGAGRAYEQYF. The CDR3 bases are TGTGCCAGCAGCTTAGCCGGACAGGGCGCCGGGAGGGCCTACGAGCAGTACTTC.

This clonotype was counted only a few times. The chain couples TRBV19 to TRBJ1-5; 7 bases are a match to TRBD1. The J segment lost 6 bases and the V segment lost 3 bases, leaving 8 bases of the junction unmatched. In germline, CDR1 is LNHDA, CDR2 SQIVND (reference sequence). The CDR3 runs 15 residues. CDR3 protein: CASSITGAWGQPQHF. CDR3 nucleotide sequence: TGTGCCAGTAGTATTACAGGGGCGTGGGGTCAGCCCCAGCATTTT.

This clonotype was seen a few times. The chain uses TRBV11-2 and TRBJ2-7; D gene ambiguous. The CDR3 runs to 15 residues. V was shortened by 0 bases and J by 0 bases, with 9 bases between the two germline ends. Germline CDR1 SGHAT, CDR2 FQNNGV. CDR3 sequence reads: CASSLERTISYEQYF. The CDR3 DNA follows: TGTGCCAGCAGCTTAGAACGAACTATCTCCTACGAGCAGTACTTC.

This clonotype rates as medium-sized. V is TRBV6-5 and J is TRBJ1-6; maybe TRBD1 (5 bases). The V end lost 10 bases, the J end lost 11 bases, and 18 bases lay between the germline ends. Germline CDR1 MNHEY, CDR2 SVGAGI. CDR3 size: 13 residues. The chain's CDR3 is CATKRGLGTPLHF. The CDR3 nucleotides read TGTGCCACAAAAAGGGGCTTGGGGACACCCCTCCACTTT.

There are a few counts of this clonotype. The chain joins TRBV28 to TRBJ2-5; no definite D call. The CDR3 totals 16 residues. Germline loops: CDR1 MDHEN, CDR2 SYDVKM. V was clipped by 6 bases and J by 2 bases, with 19 bases between them. CDR3 in amino acids: CASSPLDPRAQETQYF. The CDR3 bases are TGTGCCAGCAGCCCTCTAGACCCCCGGGCACAAGAGACCCAGTACTTC.

The chain joins TRBV10-2 to TRBJ2-5; possibly TRBD1 for D (6 bases). Germline V gene data show CDR1 as WSHSY and CDR2 as SAAADI. The CDR3 is made up of 14 amino acids. With 4 bases removed from V and 2 bases from J, the gap between germline ends came to 11 bases. For the CDR3, the DNA is TGCGCCAGCAGTGTGGGACACCGGCAAGAGACCCAGTACTTC. Its protein product is CASSVGHRQETQYF.

The chain recombines TRBV28 with TRBJ2-5; no reliable D call. The germline V and J ends were trimmed by 3 bases and 2 bases, with 10 bases remaining between them. Per the germline V gene, CDR1 is MDHEN and CDR2 is SYDVKM. The CDR3 extends over 14 amino acids. The CDR3 DNA reads as TGTGCCAGCAGTTTTTGGGGTCGACAAGAGACCCAGTACTTC. Amino acid sequence: CASSFWGRQETQYF. The complete variable domain, with remaining parts taken from reference TRBV28 and TRBJ2-5, reads DVKVTQSSRYLVKRTGEKVFLECVQDMDHENMFWYRQDPGLGLRLIYFSYDVKMKEKGDIPEGYSVSREKKERFSLILESASTNQTSMYLCASSFWGRQETQYFGPGTRLLVL.

The V gene is TRBV19, the J gene TRBJ2-6; D tentatively fits TRBD1 or TRBD2 (5 bases each). The CDR3 is 16 residues long. The germline CDR1 and CDR2 sequences are LNHDA and SQIVND (reference sequence). V lost 5 bases, J lost 1 base, and 12 bases lay in between. The CDR3 reads CASSFKGTSGANVLTF. In DNA form, the CDR3 reads TGTGCCAGTAGTTTTAAGGGGACGTCTGGGGCCAACGTCCTGACTTTC.

The table lists this clonotype with a few counts. The rearrangement links TRBV12-3 or TRBV12-4 to TRBJ2-1; 8 positions agree with TRBD2. This CDR3 contains 14 residues. J lost 2 bases, V lost 6 bases, and 3 bases had no gene match. The CDR3 bases are TGTGCCAGCAGACTAGCGGAGCCCTACAATGAGCAGTTCTTC. As protein: CASRLAEPYNEQFF.

This clonotype turned up a few times. The J gene is TRBJ2-2, the V gene TRBV14; perhaps D is TRBD1 or TRBD2 (5 bases each). The CDR3 loop spans 16 amino acids. V was trimmed by 1 base and J by 4 bases, leaving 13 bases between them. Per the germline V gene, CDR1 is SGHDN and CDR2 is FVKESK. CDR3 protein: CASSQAWGLATGELFF. The CDR3 DNA reads TGTGCCAGCAGCCAAGCTTGGGGCCTAGCCACCGGGGAGCTGTTTTTT.

This clonotype was counted a few times. V usage is TRBV12-3 or TRBV12-4 and J usage is TRBJ2-7; 7 bases match TRBD2. V gave up 1 base and J gave up 6 bases; unmatched junction bases: 6. The length of the CDR3 is 14 residues. The CDR3 nucleotides are TGTGCCAGCAGTTTAGGGGGGACTAATTCCGAGCAGTACTTC. Amino acids: CASSLGGTNSEQYF.

The V call is TRBV27, the J call TRBJ1-2; 7 nucleotides agree with TRBD1. CDR1 is MNHEY and CDR2 is SMNVEV in the germline V gene (reference sequence). The length of the CDR3 is 16 residues. V shed 1 base, J shed 8 bases, and the junction held 13 bases outside the gene matches. The CDR3 bases are TGTGCCAGCAGTTTATGGCCCCAGGGGGGACTAGCCGGCTACACCTTC. Translation: CASSLWPQGGLAGYTF.

The chain uses TRBV6-6 and TRBJ2-1, with unresolved D. The CDR3 is 12 residues long. CDR1 MNHNY and CDR2 SVGAGI come from the germline V gene (reference sequence). With 0 bases removed from V and 9 bases from J, the gap between germline ends came to 6 bases. DNA for the CDR3: TGTGCCAGCAGTTACTCGAAGGTTGAGCAGTTCTTC. This sequence encodes CASSYSKVEQFF.

This clonotype has a handful of counts. The gene calls are TRBV6-1 and TRBJ2-1; tentatively, D is TRBD1 (6 bases). Germline CDR1 and CDR2: MNHNS and SASEGT. The germline V and J ends were trimmed by 6 bases and 8 bases, with 20 bases remaining between them. The CDR3 sequence is 15 residues long. The CDR3 region has the DNA TGTGCCAGCAGCAACCGGGACACGTCGCACTATGAGCAGTTCTTC. Protein: CASSNRDTSHYEQFF.

This clonotype is categorized as medium-sized. The chain is built from TRBV27 and TRBJ2-7; D is unresolved. V lost 2 bases and J 2 bases, leaving 19 bases between the germline ends. This CDR3 comprises 17 residues. From germline, CDR1 is MNHEY and CDR2 SMNVEV (reference sequence). The CDR3 region has the DNA TGTGCCAGCAGTTTACCACCAATTCGCCCGGGTCCCTACGAGCAGTACTTC. Translated, it gives CASSLPPIRPGPYEQYF.

This rearrangement joins TRBV15 to TRBJ2-1; perhaps TRBD2 as D (5 bases). The CDR3 loop spans 15 amino acids. V was clipped by 4 bases and J by 0 bases, with 10 bases between them. Looked up from germline, CDR1 is LNHNV and CDR2 is YYDKDF (reference sequence). CDR3 sequence reads: CATSIARSSYNEQFF. DNA for the CDR3: TGTGCCACCAGCATAGCGCGATCCTCCTACAATGAGCAGTTCTTC.

Details on this clonotype: As the CDR3 is not closed by the conserved phenylalanine or tryptophan, this likely results from a read error. The chain is built from TRBV30 and TRBJ1-2, with 8 bases fitting TRBD1. This CDR3 has 14 amino acids. The germline CDR1 and CDR2 sequences are GTSNPN and SVGIG (reference sequence). V gave up 2 bases and J gave up 7 bases; unmatched junction bases: 9. DNA of the CDR3: TGTGCCTGGAGTCGGGACAGGTTGGCGGTTGGCTACACCTTG. It translates to CAWSRDRLAVGYTL.

The V and J genes are TRBV7-9 and TRBJ2-1, with D maybe TRBD2 (5 bases). Trimming cost V 5 bases and J 3 bases, with 14 bases left between them. The germline gives CDR1 SEHNR, CDR2 FQNEAQ (reference sequence). This CDR3 spans 15 amino acids. Here the CDR3 DNA reads TGTGCCAGCAGCACAGCGGAGGAGTACTACAATGAGCAGTTCTTC. Its translation: CASSTAEEYYNEQFF.

With respect to this clonotype: A much larger clone is a single base away; this may be a read error. The V and J genes are TRBV19 and TRBJ2-3, with 10 positions matching TRBD2. Germline V CDR1 and CDR2: LNHDA, SQIVND (reference sequence). The CDR3 consists of 18 residues. The trim removed 4 bases at V and 3 bases at J, leaving 13 bases unmatched. CDR3 DNA sequence: TGTGCCAGTAGTACCGGGACTAGCGTGACGATCGGTACAGATACGCAGTATTTT. Amino acid sequence: CASSTGTSVTIGTDTQYF.

In this sample, this clonotype is medium-sized. J is TRBJ2-2 and V is TRBV2; unclear D gene. V lost 4 bases and J 5 bases, leaving 11 bases between the germline ends. This CDR3 is 14 amino acids long. Per the germline V gene, CDR1 is SNHLY and CDR2 is FYNNEI. CDR3 bases: TGTGCCAGCAGTGCCCCACAGAAGACCGGGGAGCTGTTTTTT. Protein: CASSAPQKTGELFF.

This clonotype appeared a few times. The CDR3 protein is CASSLVGAAFQETQYF. In DNA form, the CDR3 reads TGTGCCAGCAGCTTAGTGGGGGCCGCCTTCCAAGAGACCCAGTACTTC. This chain joins TRBV11-2 and TRBJ2-5; perhaps TRBD1 as D (6 bases). The germline V and J ends were trimmed by 1 base and 1 base, with 13 bases remaining between them. The CDR3 runs 16 residues. CDR1 SGHAT and CDR2 FQNNGV come from the germline V gene.

V usage is TRBV7-9 and J usage is TRBJ2-3, with a tentative D call TRBD1 (5 bases). V was shortened by 5 bases and J by 0 bases, with 12 bases between the two germline ends. Germline CDR1 and CDR2: SEHNR and FQNEAQ (reference sequence). The length of the CDR3 is 15 residues. CDR3 nucleotides: TGTGCCAGCAGCCCTCGACAGTTTAGCACAGATACGCAGTATTTT. Encoded protein: CASSPRQFSTDTQYF.

This chain connects TRBV19 to TRBJ2-5; the D is unclear. Germline-derived CDR1 and CDR2 are LNHDA and SQIVND (reference sequence). The CDR3 has 13 amino acids. V shed 4 bases and J shed 1 base, with 7 bases lying between them. CDR3 coding DNA: TGTGCCAGTAGTAGCGCTGTCCAAGAGACCCAGTACTTC. It is translated as CASSSAVQETQYF. Full variable domain (remainder filled in from reference TRBV19 and TRBJ2-5): DGGITQSPKYLFRKEGQNVTLSCEQNLNHDAMYWYRQDPGQGLRLIYYSQIVNDFQKGDIAEGYSVSREKKESFPLTVTSAQKNPTAFYLCASSSAVQETQYFGPGTRLLVL.

DNA of the CDR3: TGCGCCAGCAGCTTACAGGGCGAGAATGAGCAGTTCTTC. Amino acids: CASSLQGENEQFF. This chain joins TRBV5-1 and TRBJ2-1, with a tentative D call TRBD1 (6 bases). This CDR3 has 13 residues. V was pared by 2 bases and J by 7 bases, with 10 bases between. CDR1 is SGHRS and CDR2 is YFSETQ in the germline V gene.